This TCR beta chain comes out of a study of Graves' ophthalmopathy and Graves' hyperthyroidism. RNA transcripts provided the template for amplifying TCR beta CDR3 regions. RT-PCR was first run with HTBI primers, then multiplex PCR in a second round. TCRdb re-called the multiplex PCR reads with MiXCR, one entry per CDR3 protein. Among 200,000 to 300,000 distinct CDR3 sequences listed, around 42% were seen once. As concerns this clonotype: Since a much larger clone is just one base distant, this may be a read error.

This clonotype was obtained from an adult man with Graves' ophthalmopathy. The sample consisted of peripheral blood.

CDR3 residues: CASSLAGFYEQYF. Here the CDR3 DNA reads TGTGCCAGCAGCTTAGCAGGGTTCTACGAGCAGTACTTC. The rearrangement links TRBV7-2 to TRBJ2-7, with D uncertain. Trimming stripped 0 bases from V and 3 bases from J, with 6 bases between. CDR3 length: 13 amino acids. Looked up from germline, CDR1 is SGHTA and CDR2 is FQGNSA.